This TCR beta chain was captured by sequencing in a study of PD-L1 blockade in urothelial cancer. What went into each PCR as a spike was synthetic TCR analog templates. TCRdb keeps only in-frame clones here, not all; method: immunoSEQ multiplex PCR. Here the sample spans under 40,000 clones, approximately 90% being singletons. The time point here: peripheral blood 6 weeks after treatment start. Sample contribution per patient ranged from 1 to 8, covering pretreatment and on-treatment. From germline, CDR1 is SGHVS and CDR2 FQNEAQ. This CDR3 has 14 residues. The V and J ends lost 5 bases and 0 bases respectively, with 8 bases between them.

The sequence was obtained from a man aged 80 or over with urothelial cancer. The material was PBMCs, obtained around atezolizumab (anti-PD-L1) treatment. The chain carries TRBV7-8 and TRBJ1-3; D is undetermined. In nucleotides, the CDR3 is TGTGCCAGCAGCCACCAGTACTCTGGAAACACCATATATTTT. It translates to CASSHQYSGNTIYF.